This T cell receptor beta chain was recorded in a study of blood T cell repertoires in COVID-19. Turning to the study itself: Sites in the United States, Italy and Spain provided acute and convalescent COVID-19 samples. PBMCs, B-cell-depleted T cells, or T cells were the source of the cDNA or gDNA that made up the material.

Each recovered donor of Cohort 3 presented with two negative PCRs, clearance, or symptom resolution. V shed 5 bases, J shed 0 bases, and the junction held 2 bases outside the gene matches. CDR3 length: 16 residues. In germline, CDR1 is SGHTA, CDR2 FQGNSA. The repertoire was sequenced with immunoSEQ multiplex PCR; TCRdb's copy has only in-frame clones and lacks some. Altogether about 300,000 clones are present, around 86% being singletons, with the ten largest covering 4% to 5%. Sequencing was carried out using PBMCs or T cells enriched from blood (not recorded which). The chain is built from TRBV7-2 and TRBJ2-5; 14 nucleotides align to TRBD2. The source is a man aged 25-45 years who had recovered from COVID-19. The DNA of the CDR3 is TGTGCCAGCAGCCGGACTAGCGGGGGGTACCAAGAGACCCAGTACTTC. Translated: CASSRTSGGYQETQYF.